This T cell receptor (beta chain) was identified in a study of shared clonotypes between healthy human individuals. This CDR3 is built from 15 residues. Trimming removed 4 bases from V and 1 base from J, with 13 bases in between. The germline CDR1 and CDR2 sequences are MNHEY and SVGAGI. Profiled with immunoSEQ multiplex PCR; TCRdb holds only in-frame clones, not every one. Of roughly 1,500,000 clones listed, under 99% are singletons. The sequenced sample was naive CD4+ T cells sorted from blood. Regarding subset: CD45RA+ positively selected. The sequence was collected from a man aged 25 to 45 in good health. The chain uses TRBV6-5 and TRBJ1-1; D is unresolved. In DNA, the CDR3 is TGTGCCAGCAGTTCCGCTGGGCTCGAGAACACTGAAGCTTTCTTT. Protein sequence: CASSSAGLENTEAFF.